Shown below are 27 T cell receptor beta chains from a single sample sequenced in a study of blood T cell repertoires in COVID-19. Libraries were prepared by immunoSEQ multiplex PCR; TCRdb keeps only in-frame clonotypes and omits some of them. In the table there are about 150,000 clones, over 80% of which are singletons. The sample taken for sequencing was PBMCs or T cells enriched from blood (not recorded which). All receptors derive from a man in his 70s who had been exposed to COVID-19.

V usage is TRBV3-1 (or the pseudogene TRBV3-2) and J usage is TRBJ2-7; tentative D call: TRBD2 (7 bases). The V and J ends lost 4 bases and 3 bases respectively, with 13 bases between them. The CDR3 is 14 amino acids. Germline V CDR1 and CDR2: LGHDT, YNNKEL (reference sequence). CDR3 protein: CASSLKGGLYEQYF. The CDR3 coding sequence is TGTGCCAGCAGCCTCAAGGGGGGGCTCTACGAGCAGTACTTC.

Comment on this clone: Additional DNA sequences in this sample encode the identical CDR3. V gene TRBV28 combines with J gene TRBJ1-4, with 11 bases that match TRBD1. The CDR3 loop spans 15 amino acids. V dropped 4 bases and J dropped 5; count of bases not matched to a gene: 3. CDR1 is MDHEN, CDR2 SYDVKM, per germline. CDR3 nucleotide sequence: TGTGCCAGCAGTTCCGGGGACAGGGGGAATGAAAAACTGTTTTTT. It specifies CASSSGDRGNEKLFF. Drawing the rest from reference TRBV28 and TRBJ1-4, the complete variable domain is DVKVTQSSRYLVKRTGEKVFLECVQDMDHENMFWYRQDPGLGLRLIYFSYDVKMKEKGDIPEGYSVSREKKERFSLILESASTNQTSMYLCASSSGDRGNEKLFFGSGTQLSVL.

This clone was observed once. The V call is TRBV19, the J call TRBJ1-5; D call uncertain. There are 14 residues in the CDR3. Per the germline V gene, CDR1 is LNHDA and CDR2 is SQIVND (reference sequence). The V end was cut by 3 bases, the J end by 7 bases, with 13 bases between. The CDR3, as DNA: TGTGCCAGTAGTATCTCCCGGGGTGGGCAGCCCCAGCATTTT. Amino acids: CASSISRGGQPQHF.

This chain joins TRBV28 and TRBJ2-7; 14 bases match TRBD2. With 6 bases clipped from V and 4 bases from J, the junction kept 5 bases outside the gene matches. The CDR3 is made up of 15 amino acids. Germline values: CDR1 MDHEN, CDR2 SYDVKM. CDR3 protein: CASRPGTSGSYEQYF. CDR3 in DNA: TGTGCCAGCAGGCCCGGGACTAGCGGGAGTTACGAGCAGTACTTC.

This clone showed up just a few times. The rearrangement joins TRBV7-9 to TRBJ1-3; D perhaps matches TRBD1 (6 bases). CDR3 size: 14 residues. The V end was cut by 2 bases, the J end by 3 bases, with 8 bases between. From germline, CDR1 is SEHNR and CDR2 FQNEAQ (reference sequence). The CDR3 spells CASSLSGVGNTIYF. DNA for the CDR3: TGTGCCAGCAGCTTATCAGGGGTTGGAAACACCATATATTTT.

The chain recombines TRBV19 with TRBJ1-2, with 10 bases that match TRBD1. This CDR3 region has 14 residues. The junction had 7 bases not matched to a gene; V was cut back by 6 bases and J by 6 bases. Looked up from germline, CDR1 is LNHDA and CDR2 is SQIVND (reference sequence). DNA of the CDR3: TGTGCCAGTAGCCTGGGACAGGGGTTGGATGGCTACACCTTC. This codes for CASSLGQGLDGYTF.

The rearrangement joins TRBV27 to TRBJ2-4, with 8 bases aligning to TRBD1. Trimming took 6 bases from V and 9 from J; bases not matched to a gene: 7. Germline V gene sequence: CDR1 MNHEY, CDR2 SMNVEV (reference sequence). This CDR3 has 13 amino acids. The CDR3 sequence is CASSHGQGGIQYF. Written as DNA, the CDR3 is TGTGCCAGCAGCCACGGACAGGGTGGCATTCAGTACTTC.

The chain carries TRBV12-5 and TRBJ1-2; 8 bases align to TRBD1. The CDR3 contains 12 residues. V gave up 6 bases and J gave up 8 bases; unmatched junction bases: 5. Germline lookup yields CDR1 LGHNT and CDR2 FRNRAP. CDR3 loop: CASGQGATGYTF. In DNA, the CDR3 is TGTGCTAGTGGGCAGGGGGCGACGGGCTACACCTTC.

Note on this clone: Sequence at one end of the junction differs from germline and may be a read error. This chain joins TRBV29-1 and TRBJ2-7; D is undetermined. Germline CDR1 SQVTM, CDR2 ANQGSEA. CDR3 length: 11 amino acids. CDR3 amino acids: CSVEVYYEQYF. CDR3 sequence (DNA): TGCAGCGTGGAAGTTTACTACGAGCAGTACTTC.

The CDR3 is CASSSTQGSTDTQYF. For the CDR3, the DNA is TGTGCCAGCAGCTCTACCCAGGGCAGCACAGATACGCAGTATTTT. The chain combines TRBV9 with TRBJ2-3; perhaps TRBD1 as D (5 bases). CDR3 length equals 15 residues. With 4 bases removed from V and 0 bases from J, the gap between germline ends came to 12 bases. The germline V gene encodes CDR1 SGDLS and CDR2 YYNGEE.

This CDR3 reads CASSSGQAYNYGYTF. For the CDR3, the DNA is TGTGCCAGCAGTTCGGGACAGGCTTATAACTATGGCTACACCTTC. The chain links TRBV28 to TRBJ1-2, with TRBD1 identical over 8 bases. Looked up from germline, CDR1 is MDHEN and CDR2 is SYDVKM. J was trimmed by 1 base and V by 4 bases; bases with no gene match: 5. CDR3 length: 15 amino acids.

This clone was detected only a few times. J is TRBJ1-4 and V is TRBV30; D is possibly TRBD1 (5 bases). The length of the CDR3 is 13 residues. The V gene's germline CDR1 is GTSNPN and CDR2 SVGIG (reference sequence). V shed 4 bases and J shed 11 bases, with 17 bases lying between them. DNA for the CDR3: TGTGCCTGGAACCCGGAGGGGTCGGAGAAACTGTTTTTT. Protein product: CAWNPEGSEKLFF.

For the CDR3, the DNA is TGTGCCAGCGGATATGTGGGAGACGGGGAGCTGTTTTTT. Translation: CASGYVGDGELFF. The V call is TRBV7-2, the J call TRBJ2-2, with a tentative D call TRBD2 (5 bases). Germline V gene sequence: CDR1 SGHTA, CDR2 FQGNSA. The CDR3 has 13 amino acids. V was pared by 8 bases and J by 7 bases, with 14 bases between.

The chain uses TRBV5-4 and TRBJ2-7; D is possibly TRBD2 (6 bases). This CDR3 has 15 amino acids. The V and J ends lost 4 bases and 1 base respectively, with 15 bases between them. Germline V gene lookup returns CDR1 SGHNT and CDR2 YYREEE (reference sequence). The CDR3 coding sequence is TGTGCCAGCAGCCCCCCCGGGACTGTATCCTACGAGCAGTACTTC. It encodes CASSPPGTVSYEQYF. The variable domain in full, completed from reference TRBV5-4 and TRBJ2-7, reads ETGVTQSPTHLIKTRGQQVTLRCSSQSGHNTVSWYQQALGQGPQFIFQYYREEENGRGNFPPRFSGLQFPNYSSELNVNALELDDSALYLCASSPPGTVSYEQYFGPGTRLTVT.

This clone showed up just once. The rearrangement joins TRBV5-6 to TRBJ1-3, with 7 bases aligning to TRBD1. The CDR3 totals 16 residues. The V and J ends lost 3 bases and 0 bases, in that order; junction bases with no gene match: 6. Germline CDR1 and CDR2: SGHDT and YYEEEE. CDR3 loop: CASSSWTGFSGNTIYF. CDR3 nucleotide sequence: TGTGCCAGCAGCTCATGGACAGGTTTCTCTGGAAACACCATATATTTT.

The V call is TRBV12-3 or TRBV12-4, the J call TRBJ2-7; 10 nucleotides match TRBD2. V gave up 5 bases and J gave up 4 bases; unmatched junction bases: 2. There are 13 residues in the CDR3. In DNA, the CDR3 is TGTGCCAGCAGTCTTAGCGGGAGGTACGAGCAGTACTTC. It yields the protein CASSLSGRYEQYF.

J is TRBJ2-5 and V is TRBV6-5, with 10 bases lining up with TRBD2. The CDR3 sequence is 14 residues long. V trimming: 8 bases; J trimming: 1 base; junction bases outside the gene matches: 4. Per germline, CDR1 MNHEY and CDR2 SVGAGI. The DNA of the CDR3 is TGTGCCAGCGGAGCGGGAGGGATCCAAGAGACCCAGTACTTC. Translation gives CASGAGGIQETQYF.

This clone was recorded only once. The genes are TRBV25-1 and TRBJ1-1; a possible D gene is TRBD1 (5 bases). Germline loops: CDR1 MGHDK, CDR2 SYGVNS. The CDR3 sequence is 12 residues long. The V end lost 6 bases, the J end lost 4 bases, and 9 bases lay between the germline ends. Here the CDR3 reads CASSGGRTEAFF. CDR3 sequence (DNA): TGTGCCAGCAGCGGGGGACGCACTGAAGCTTTCTTT. The full variable domain, in which reference TRBV25-1 and TRBJ1-1 provide the parts outside the CDR3, is EADIYQTPRYLVIGTGKKITLECSQTMGHDKMYWYQQDPGMELHLIHYSYGVNSTEKGDLSSESTVSRIRTEHFPLTLESARPSHTSQYLCASSGGRTEAFFGQGTRLTVV.

In DNA form, the CDR3 reads TGTGCCAGCAGCCCCCTGAGGGGGAGGACTAGCGGGAGGGTAAGCGAGCAGTACTTC. It is translated as CASSPLRGRTSGRVSEQYF. The chain employs TRBV7-2 and TRBJ2-7; TRBD2 agrees at 15 bases. Germline-derived CDR1 and CDR2 are SGHTA and FQGNSA. CDR3 size: 19 residues. With V trimmed by 5 bases and J by 6 bases, 17 bases remained unmatched. Drawing the rest from reference TRBV7-2 and TRBJ2-7, the complete variable domain is GAGVSQSPSNKVTEKGKDVELRCDPISGHTALYWYRQSLGQGLEFLIYFQGNSAPDKSGLPSDRFSAERTGGSVSTLTIQRTQQEDSAVYLCASSPLRGRTSGRVSEQYFGPGTRLTVT.

This clone was seen a few times. The chain employs TRBV27 and TRBJ2-7, with 10 bases fitting TRBD1. V shed 5 bases and J 1 base; nucleotides not matched to a gene: 5. CDR1 and CDR2 from the germline V gene are MNHEY and SMNVEV (reference sequence). The CDR3 totals 15 residues. The CDR3 bases are TGTGCCAGCAGTCTCGACAGGGGGCGGTCCTACGAGCAGTACTTC. As protein: CASSLDRGRSYEQYF.

The chain combines TRBV4-1 with TRBJ1-1; no clear D. The CDR3 spans 12 residues. Germline lookup yields CDR1 MGHRA and CDR2 YSYEKL. The V gene lost 0 bases and the J gene lost 10 bases, with 9 bases spanning the gap. CDR3 region: CASSQDRRRAFF. In DNA form, the CDR3 reads TGCGCCAGCAGCCAAGATCGGCGGAGAGCTTTCTTT.

This clone was seen a handful of times. V is TRBV4-1 and J is TRBJ2-7; 15 nucleotides match TRBD2. Germline CDR1 MGHRA, CDR2 YSYEKL. V trimming: 4 bases; J trimming: 6 bases; junction bases outside the gene matches: 7. CDR3 length equals 16 residues. This CDR3 is CASSPSPGLAGGEQYF. DNA of the CDR3: TGCGCCAGCAGCCCTTCACCGGGACTAGCGGGGGGCGAGCAGTACTTC.

The V and J genes are TRBV7-6 and TRBJ1-3; D is uncertain. The germline gives CDR1 SGHVS, CDR2 FNYEAQ. Trimming took off 2 bases at V and 4 bases at J, with 15 bases between the two ends. This CDR3 is 16 amino acids long. This CDR3 reads CASSLKTPGIGNTIYF. CDR3 nucleotide sequence: TGTGCCAGCAGCTTAAAGACTCCGGGAATCGGAAACACCATATATTTT.

Concerning this clone: Different DNA sequences within this sample yield the same CDR3. The chain couples TRBV19 to TRBJ1-2, with D uncertain. Germline V CDR1 and CDR2: LNHDA, SQIVND (reference sequence). CDR3 length: 14 residues. V was cut by 3 bases and J by 1 base, with 9 bases left in between. Here the CDR3 reads CASSIDRLNYGYTF. CDR3 nucleotide sequence: TGTGCCAGTAGTATCGACCGACTTAACTATGGCTACACCTTC. Filled out from reference TRBV19 and TRBJ1-2, the complete variable domain reads DGGITQSPKYLFRKEGQNVTLSCEQNLNHDAMYWYRQDPGQGLRLIYYSQIVNDFQKGDIAEGYSVSREKKESFPLTVTSAQKNPTAFYLCASSIDRLNYGYTFGSGTRLTVV.

The CDR3 here is CASSESPGQYYEQYF. The DNA of the CDR3 is TGCGCCAGCAGTGAGTCGCCCGGACAGTACTACGAGCAGTACTTC. The chain is built from TRBV10-1 and TRBJ2-7; perhaps TRBD1 as D (6 bases). The CDR3 contains 15 residues. Trimming shortened V by 0 bases and J by 3 bases, and 12 bases separated the two germline ends. CDR1 is WNHNN, CDR2 SYGVQD, per germline (reference sequence).

The chain has TRBV10-3 and TRBJ2-7; 9 nucleotides align to TRBD1. J gave up 0 bases and V 8 bases, and 5 bases lay outside the gene matches. The CDR3 is made up of 14 amino acids. CDR1 ENHRY and CDR2 SYGVKD come from the germline V gene. CDR3: CAIGGTGNSYEQYF. In nucleotides, the CDR3 is TGTGCCATCGGCGGGACAGGGAACTCCTACGAGCAGTACTTC.

The genes are TRBV10-3 and TRBJ2-7; D perhaps matches TRBD2 (5 bases). The CDR3 contains 13 residues. With 7 bases removed from V and 2 bases from J, the gap between germline ends came to 12 bases. In germline, CDR1 is ENHRY, CDR2 SYGVKD. The CDR3 DNA reads TGTGCCATCACGGCTAGCCCAACCTACGAGCAGTACTTC. It codes for CAITASPTYEQYF.